These 6 T cell receptor beta chains came from one sample sequenced in a study of identifying expanded T cells in peripheral blood. The method was immunoSEQ multiplex PCR; TCRdb's version includes in-frame clones alone and lacks a portion of them. This sample has approximately 100,000 clones; around 88% occur once, and the top ten carry 17%. The specimen was blood. All receptors come from a person aged 18 to 75 in good health.

This clone came up once. The chain links TRBV5-1 to TRBJ1-1; D remains ambiguous. The germline CDR1 and CDR2 sequences are SGHRS and YFSETQ. Trimming took off 4 bases at V and 0 bases at J, with 7 bases between the two ends. The CDR3 spans 13 residues. In nucleotides, the CDR3 is TGCGCCAGCAGCCCCACCATGAACACTGAAGCTTTCTTT. This encodes CASSPTMNTEAFF.

The chain carries TRBV6-5 and TRBJ1-5; TRBD1 is a possible D gene (5 bases). The germline V and J ends were trimmed by 0 bases and 1 base, with 7 bases remaining between them. This CDR3 spans 15 amino acids. Germline values: CDR1 MNHEY, CDR2 SVGAGI. In nucleotides, the CDR3 is TGTGCCAGCAGTTACTCGCCAGGGAGCAATCAGCCCCAGCATTTT. Its translation is CASSYSPGSNQPQHF.

This clone has a handful of counts. This chain links TRBV6-5 with TRBJ1-2; tentative D call: TRBD1 (5 bases). V dropped 8 bases and J dropped 4 bases, with 8 bases sitting between them. This CDR3 contains 11 residues. CDR1 and CDR2 (germline): MNHEY, SVGAGI. DNA for the CDR3: TGTGCCAGCCGGGGGTCCTATGGCTACACCTTC. As protein: CASRGSYGYTF.

V gene TRBV23-1 combines with J gene TRBJ2-1, with 8 nucleotides matching TRBD1. TRBV23-1 is an open reading frame whose function is uncertain. V lost 1 base, J lost 2 bases, and 1 base stayed unmatched. The CDR3 covers 15 residues. The CDR3 spells CASSQLTGAYNEQFF. CDR3 coding DNA: TGCGCCAGCAGTCAATTGACAGGGGCCTACAATGAGCAGTTCTTC.

This clone was seen a few times. The chain couples TRBV4-2 to TRBJ2-7; 7 nucleotides agree with TRBD1. V shed 1 base, J shed 2 bases, and the junction held 20 bases outside the gene matches. The CDR3 runs 20 residues. CDR1 LGHNA and CDR2 YNFKEQ come from the germline V gene. CDR3 bases: TGTGCCAGCAGCCAAGGCCCCCTCAGGGGGAACTCGCCCATCACCTACGAGCAGTACTTC. Its protein is CASSQGPLRGNSPITYEQYF.

This chain links TRBV6-5 with TRBJ1-6; D remains unclear. Germline V gene lookup returns CDR1 MNHEY and CDR2 SVGAGI. This CDR3 has 16 amino acids. Trimming left V 0 bases short and J 8 bases short, with 14 bases between. The DNA for the CDR3 is TGTGCCAGCAGTTACTCCGGAGGGTTGCGGGATTCACCCCTCCACTTT. The encoded protein is CASSYSGGLRDSPLHF.